Presented here are 18 T cell receptor beta chains from one specimen sequenced in a study of blood T cell repertoires in COVID-19. Profiled with immunoSEQ multiplex PCR; TCRdb holds only in-frame clones, not every one. The sample lists about 46,000 clones; around 90% were seen once. The specimen was peripheral blood. Receptor source: a man aged 45-65 years with active COVID-19.

The chain is built from TRBV30 and TRBJ2-7; D not resolved. Germline CDR1 GTSNPN, CDR2 SVGIG (reference sequence). CDR3 length: 8 residues. CDR3 sequence: CAFSKQYF. CDR3 in DNA: TGTGCTTTTAGCAAGCAGTACTTC.

The chain couples TRBV11-2 to TRBJ2-3, with D perhaps TRBD2 (6 bases). The CDR3 loop spans 16 amino acids. Germline V gene data show CDR1 as SGHAT and CDR2 as FQNNGV. Trimming cost V 4 bases and J 0 bases, with 14 bases left between them. This CDR3 is CASSSLAMSSTDTQYF. CDR3 bases: TGTGCCAGCAGCTCCCTAGCGATGTCTAGCACAGATACGCAGTATTTT.

V gene TRBV2 combines with J gene TRBJ2-5; 10 bases agree with TRBD2. The CDR3 spans 16 residues. V shed 6 bases and J 2 bases; nucleotides not matched to a gene: 9. Per germline, CDR1 SNHLY and CDR2 FYNNEI. The CDR3 nucleotides read TGTGCCAGCAGGATGGATTTAGCGGGGGGTCAAGAGACCCAGTACTTC. This gives the protein CASRMDLAGGQETQYF.

There are a few counts of this clone. The rearrangement joins TRBV2 to TRBJ2-7, with 8 nucleotides matching TRBD1. Trimming at V came to 1 base and at J to 1 base, leaving 3 bases not matched to a gene. Germline-derived CDR1 and CDR2 are SNHLY and FYNNEI. The CDR3 consists of 15 residues. The CDR3 DNA sequence: TGTGCCAGCAGTGAAGAGGGACAGGTGTCCTACGAGCAGTACTTC. Translating gives CASSEEGQVSYEQYF. The full variable domain, its missing parts supplied by reference TRBV2 and TRBJ2-7, is EPEVTQTPSHQVTQMGQEVILRCVPISNHLYFYWYRQILGQKVEFLVSFYNNEISEKSEIFDDQFSVERPDGSNFTLKIRSTKLEDSAMYFCASSEEGQVSYEQYFGPGTRLTVT.

V is TRBV4-1 and J is TRBJ2-5; 7 bases map to TRBD2. From germline, CDR1 is MGHRA and CDR2 YSYEKL. The CDR3 totals 17 residues. V lost 4 bases, J lost 4 bases, and 15 bases stayed unmatched. CDR3 residues: CASSLRRVLAEGETQYF. CDR3 in DNA: TGCGCCAGCAGCCTCCGACGGGTTCTAGCGGAAGGAGAGACCCAGTACTTC.

This clone was counted a single time. V is TRBV6-5 and J is TRBJ1-3, with D perhaps TRBD1 (5 bases). Per the germline V gene, CDR1 is MNHEY and CDR2 is SVGAGI. The CDR3 is made up of 15 amino acids. V lost 6 bases to trimming and J lost 4 bases, with 16 bases between them. The CDR3 sequence is CASSPTGLRGNTIYF. Here the CDR3 DNA reads TGTGCCAGCAGCCCCACAGGACTAAGGGGAAACACCATATATTTT.

The CDR3 DNA reads as TGTGCCAGCAGCCGACTAGCGGGGGCCGGAGATACGCAGTATTTT. Translated, it gives CASSRLAGAGDTQYF. The rearrangement joins TRBV2 to TRBJ2-3; 12 bases agree with TRBD2. The CDR3 contains 15 residues. Germline V gene sequence: CDR1 SNHLY, CDR2 FYNNEI. J was trimmed by 5 bases and V by 6 bases; bases with no gene match: 6. Full variable domain (remainder filled in from reference TRBV2 and TRBJ2-3): EPEVTQTPSHQVTQMGQEVILRCVPISNHLYFYWYRQILGQKVEFLVSFYNNEISEKSEIFDDQFSVERPDGSNFTLKIRSTKLEDSAMYFCASSRLAGAGDTQYFGPGTRLTVL.

The rearrangement joins TRBV5-1 to TRBJ2-5; 9 nucleotides match TRBD2. Looked up from germline, CDR1 is SGHRS and CDR2 is YFSETQ. The CDR3 covers 14 residues. The ends lost 4 bases at V and 5 bases at J; junction bases unmatched: 6. The chain's CDR3 is CASSPSGRIETQYF. CDR3 bases: TGCGCCAGCAGCCCCAGCGGGAGGATCGAGACCCAGTACTTC.

This rearrangement joins TRBV6-2 or TRBV6-3 to TRBJ2-3, with 7 nucleotides matching TRBD2. Germline V lookup: CDR1 MNHEY, CDR2 SVGEGT. V trimming: 6 bases; J trimming: 10 bases; junction bases outside the gene matches: 13. The length of the CDR3 is 14 residues. The CDR3 loop is CASSSAGFKVAQYF. CDR3 sequence (DNA): TGTGCCAGCAGCTCAGCGGGATTCAAGGTGGCGCAGTATTTT.

The rearrangement uses TRBV5-1 and TRBJ2-3, with 8 bases identical to TRBD2. In germline, CDR1 is SGHRS, CDR2 YFSETQ. CDR3 length equals 14 residues. The V and J ends lost 3 bases and 6 bases, in that order; junction bases with no gene match: 6. In DNA, the CDR3 is TGCGCCAGCAGCTACGGGGGGGATGGTGATACGCAGTATTTT. As protein: CASSYGGDGDTQYF.

V usage is TRBV27 and J usage is TRBJ1-2; TRBD1 matches 7 bases. V was pared by 4 bases and J by 2 bases, with 10 bases of the junction left unmatched. The CDR3 is made up of 16 amino acids. Per the germline V gene, CDR1 is MNHEY and CDR2 is SMNVEV (reference sequence). CDR3 sequence (DNA): TGTGCCAGCAGTTCCACATGGGACAGTGGAAACTATGGCTACACCTTC. It encodes CASSSTWDSGNYGYTF.

The chain carries TRBV7-2 and TRBJ2-3; D is undetermined. V was cut by 4 bases and J by 2 bases, with 7 bases left in between. CDR3 size: 13 residues. Germline loops: CDR1 SGHTA, CDR2 FQGNSA. The CDR3 sequence is CASSSPTTDTQYF. DNA of the CDR3: TGTGCCAGCAGCTCACCTACCACAGATACGCAGTATTTT.

The chain has TRBV3-1 (or the pseudogene TRBV3-2) and TRBJ2-7; D possibly corresponds to TRBD1 (6 bases). This CDR3 has 15 amino acids. V shed 0 bases and J shed 2 bases, with 11 bases lying between them. Looked up from germline, CDR1 is LGHDT and CDR2 is YNNKEL (reference sequence). The CDR3 bases are TGTGCCAGCAGCCAAGAGAGTGAGGGGGCCTACGAGCAGTACTTC. Translation: CASSQESEGAYEQYF.

The rearrangement joins TRBV5-1 to TRBJ2-6; D is ambiguous. The V gene lost 0 bases and the J gene lost 4 bases, with 8 bases spanning the gap. The CDR3 is 15 amino acids. Germline V gene sequence: CDR1 SGHRS, CDR2 YFSETQ. Here the CDR3 reads CASSLDQAGANVLTF. The CDR3 nucleotides are TGCGCCAGCAGCTTGGACCAGGCGGGGGCCAACGTCCTGACTTTC.

The chain combines TRBV6-5 with TRBJ2-3, with D maybe TRBD2 (7 bases). Germline lookup yields CDR1 MNHEY and CDR2 SVGAGI. V lost 6 bases and J 2 bases, leaving 15 bases between the germline ends. The CDR3 loop spans 15 amino acids. CDR3 DNA sequence: TGTGCCAGCAGACCCTTAGGGGGGGACACAGATACGCAGTATTTT. Translated, it gives CASRPLGGDTDTQYF.

The chain employs TRBV12-3 or TRBV12-4 and TRBJ2-1; 7 nucleotides line up with TRBD2. V trimming: 4 bases; J trimming: 5 bases; junction bases outside the gene matches: 2. This CDR3 is built from 13 residues. In DNA, the CDR3 is TGTGCCAGCAGTTGGACTAGAGACAATGAGCAGTTCTTC. Its translation: CASSWTRDNEQFF.

This chain connects TRBV7-2 to TRBJ2-1; 8 nucleotides match TRBD1. J gave up 6 bases and V 1 base, and 5 bases lay outside the gene matches. Germline values: CDR1 SGHTA, CDR2 FQGNSA. This CDR3 is built from 15 residues. CDR3 sequence (DNA): TGTGCCAGCAGCTTAGAGGGGGACAGGACCAATGAGCAGTTCTTC. This sequence encodes CASSLEGDRTNEQFF.

This clone was counted once. This sequence joins TRBV6-2 or TRBV6-3 and TRBJ2-7; no clear D gene. CDR3 length equals 14 residues. In germline, CDR1 is MNHEY, CDR2 SVGEGT. Trimming pared 1 base from V and 2 bases from J, leaving 9 bases between. CDR3 sequence reads: CASSYLADTYEQYF. Written as DNA, the CDR3 is TGTGCCAGCAGTTACTTGGCGGATACCTACGAGCAGTACTTC.